This passage covers 23 T cell receptor beta chains from one sample sequenced in a study of blood T cell repertoires in COVID-19. Using immunoSEQ multiplex PCR, the repertoire was profiled, and TCRdb retains in-frame clones only, with some absent. The sample shows 150,000 to 200,000 clones, 70% to 90% of them seen only once. Specimen: peripheral blood. The receptor source for this set is a man in his late teens or twenties who had recovered from COVID-19.

The V and J genes are TRBV7-9 and TRBJ2-5; tentative D call: TRBD2 (6 bases). Looked up from germline, CDR1 is SEHNR and CDR2 is FQNEAQ (reference sequence). This CDR3 is 14 amino acids long. Trimming pared 5 bases from V and 2 bases from J, leaving 12 bases between. The CDR3 nucleotides read TGTGCCAGCAGCCCCCGGGACTTTCAAGAGACCCAGTACTTC. Protein sequence: CASSPRDFQETQYF.

V is TRBV5-5 and J is TRBJ1-5; no definite D call. V was clipped by 0 bases and J by 1 base, with 5 bases between them. The CDR3 loop spans 14 amino acids. CDR1 and CDR2 from the germline V gene are SGHKS and YYEKEE (reference sequence). The CDR3 loop is CASSLVASNQPQHF. CDR3 sequence (DNA): TGTGCCAGCAGCTTGGTAGCGAGCAATCAGCCCCAGCATTTT.

This clone has a handful of counts. This sequence joins TRBV7-3 and TRBJ1-1; D gene unclear. Germline-derived CDR1 and CDR2 are SGHTA and FQGTGA. V was clipped by 5 bases and J by 4 bases, with 11 bases between them. The CDR3 is 13 amino acids. The CDR3 DNA is TGTGCCAGCAGCGCTACGGAGGCCACTGAAGCTTTCTTT. Encoded protein: CASSATEATEAFF.

The rearrangement joins TRBV12-5 to TRBJ1-1, with 7 nucleotides matching TRBD1. After removal of 2 bases from V and 3 bases from J, the junction contained 6 bases not matched to a gene. This CDR3 spans 15 amino acids. Germline V gene data show CDR1 as LGHNT and CDR2 as FRNRAP. DNA for the CDR3: TGTGCTAGTGGTTTGCCTCGGACAGGCCACACTGAAGCTTTCTTT. Protein sequence: CASGLPRTGHTEAFF. The full variable domain, completed using reference TRBV12-5 and TRBJ1-1, is DARVTQTPRHKVTEMGQEVTMRCQPILGHNTVFWYRQTMMQGLELLAYFRNRAPLDDSGMPKDRFSAEMPDATLATLKIQPSEPRDSAVYFCASGLPRTGHTEAFFGQGTRLTVV.

The J gene is TRBJ2-4, the V gene TRBV3-1 (or the pseudogene TRBV3-2); D not resolved. CDR3 length: 14 amino acids. V lost 1 base and J lost 13, with 17 bases in between. Per the germline V gene, CDR1 is LGHDT and CDR2 is YNNKEL (reference sequence). CDR3 in DNA: TGTGCCAGCAGCCAAGTTATTCGGTGGGCCCCCCAGTACTTC. This encodes CASSQVIRWAPQYF.

The chain links TRBV18 to TRBJ2-7, with 7 positions matching TRBD1. CDR3 length equals 15 residues. The trim removed 6 bases at V and 5 bases at J, leaving 13 bases unmatched. CDR1 and CDR2 (germline): KGHSH, LQKENI. The CDR3 coding sequence is TGTGCCAGCTCCGCCCGTCGAGAGGGGGCTAACGAGCAGTACTTC. Its translation is CASSARREGANEQYF.

The sample holds many counts of this clone. The limits of the CDR3 on the DNA are not certain, so only TCRdb's listed CDR3 is given. V gene TRBV5-8 combines with J gene TRBJ2-1; the tabulated D call, TRBD1, remains unverified against the DNA. The CDR3 is 16 amino acids long, termini counted. Germline-derived CDR1 and CDR2 are SGHTS and YDEGEE. The CDR3 reads CASSFGQGITAMREFF.

The chain has TRBV20-1 and TRBJ1-6; D is possibly TRBD1 (5 bases). The CDR3 runs to 13 residues. CDR1 and CDR2 (germline): DFQATT, SNEGSKA (reference sequence). Between the trimmed V and J ends, which lost 3 bases and 7 bases, there was a span of 10 bases. The CDR3 protein is CSASLQGNSPLHF. CDR3 DNA sequence: TGCAGTGCTAGTCTTCAGGGAAATTCACCCCTCCACTTT.

The chain combines TRBV3-1 (or the pseudogene TRBV3-2) with TRBJ2-3; 9 bases align to TRBD1. V lost 3 bases to trimming and J lost 3 bases; unmatched junction nucleotides: 4. CDR3 size: 15 residues. The germline V gene encodes CDR1 LGHDT and CDR2 YNNKEL (reference sequence). The CDR3 is CASSHGTGLTDTQYF. The CDR3 nucleotides read TGTGCCAGCAGCCACGGGACAGGGCTTACAGATACGCAGTATTTT.

This chain uses TRBV7-3 with TRBJ1-1; unclear D gene. With 4 bases removed from V and 1 base from J, the gap between germline ends came to 7 bases. CDR1 is SGHTA and CDR2 is FQGTGA in the germline V gene. This CDR3 is built from 13 residues. This CDR3 reads CASSYAGNTEAFF. The CDR3 DNA reads TGTGCCAGCAGCTACGCGGGGAACACTGAAGCTTTCTTT.

The chain couples TRBV6-6 to TRBJ2-7, with D perhaps matching TRBD1 (5 bases). Per germline, CDR1 MNHNY and CDR2 SVGAGI (reference sequence). This CDR3 comprises 12 residues. V dropped 6 bases and J dropped 1 base, with 7 bases sitting between them. The CDR3 sequence is CASSRTSYEQYF. As DNA, the CDR3 is TGTGCCAGCAGCCGGACATCCTACGAGCAGTACTTC.

The rearrangement links TRBV4-1 to TRBJ2-2; 8 positions agree with TRBD2. Germline trimming cut 1 base from V and 4 bases from J; bases unmatched to any gene: 8. The V gene's germline CDR1 is MGHRA and CDR2 YSYEKL. The length of the CDR3 is 17 residues. The CDR3 loop reads CASSQGPSGWATGELFF. In DNA form, the CDR3 reads TGCGCCAGCAGCCAAGGTCCTAGCGGGTGGGCCACCGGGGAGCTGTTTTTT.

This clone occurred once. V is TRBV7-9 and J is TRBJ1-5; 11 bases are shared with TRBD1. J gave up 1 base and V 5 bases, and 10 bases lay outside the gene matches. The germline V gene has CDR1 SEHNR and CDR2 FQNEAQ (reference sequence). The CDR3 has 18 amino acids. The CDR3 sequence: CASSLRDRGKKSNQPQHF. In nucleotides, the CDR3 is TGTGCCAGCAGCCTCCGGGACAGGGGGAAGAAAAGCAATCAGCCCCAGCATTTT.

The rearrangement uses TRBV27 and TRBJ2-7; 9 nucleotides match TRBD2. This CDR3 region has 13 residues. Germline lookup yields CDR1 MNHEY and CDR2 SMNVEV (reference sequence). Unmatched junction bases numbered 5, after V lost 6 bases and J lost 5 bases. For the CDR3, the DNA is TGTGCCAGCAGATTCGGGACTAGCCACGAGCAGTACTTC. Protein sequence: CASRFGTSHEQYF.

The chain links TRBV5-4 to TRBJ1-1, with TRBD1 as a possible D gene (6 bases). CDR3 length: 13 residues. Germline values: CDR1 SGHNT, CDR2 YYREEE (reference sequence). Trimming pared 3 bases from V and 1 base from J, leaving 7 bases between. The CDR3 loop is CASSSTGNTEAFF. The CDR3 DNA follows: TGTGCCAGCAGCTCGACAGGGAACACTGAAGCTTTCTTT.

V usage is TRBV5-1 and J usage is TRBJ2-3; D perhaps matches TRBD1 (6 bases). V lost 2 bases to trimming and J lost 5 bases, with 9 bases between them. Germline V gene lookup returns CDR1 SGHRS and CDR2 YFSETQ. The CDR3 is 13 residues long. CDR3 bases: TGCGCCAGCAGCTTCCAGGGGCAAGATACGCAGTATTTT. Amino acids: CASSFQGQDTQYF. The complete variable domain, with remaining parts taken from reference TRBV5-1 and TRBJ2-3, reads KAGVTQTPRYLIKTRGQQVTLSCSPISGHRSVSWYQQTPGQGLQFLFEYFSETQRNKGNFPGRFSGRQFSNSRSEMNVSTLELGDSALYLCASSFQGQDTQYFGPGTRLTVL.

The rearrangement uses TRBV4-3 and TRBJ2-7; possibly TRBD1 for D (5 bases). The CDR3 sequence is 13 residues long. V was trimmed by 4 bases and J by 0 bases, leaving 7 bases between them. Germline V lookup: CDR1 LGHNA, CDR2 YSLEER. This CDR3 reads CASSRQNSYEQYF. CDR3 sequence (DNA): TGCGCCAGCAGCCGACAGAACTCCTACGAGCAGTACTTC.

This chain links TRBV7-2 with TRBJ1-2; TRBD1 might be the D (6 bases). The CDR3 consists of 15 residues. Germline CDR1 SGHTA, CDR2 FQGNSA. Trimming cost V 5 bases and J 1 base, with 14 bases left between them. The CDR3 sequence: CASSGQPKVNYGYTF. The CDR3 coding sequence is TGTGCCAGCAGCGGACAGCCTAAGGTTAACTATGGCTACACCTTC.

This clone was observed a handful of times. The chain couples TRBV7-2 to TRBJ2-1; D remains unclear. The V and J ends lost 2 bases and 2 bases respectively, with 10 bases between them. The CDR3 is made up of 15 amino acids. CDR1 SGHTA and CDR2 FQGNSA come from the germline V gene. The CDR3 DNA sequence: TGTGCCAGCAGCTTATCCGGAGCCGCCTACAATGAGCAGTTCTTC. It is translated as CASSLSGAAYNEQFF. Full variable domain (missing parts from reference TRBV7-2 and TRBJ2-1): GAGVSQSPSNKVTEKGKDVELRCDPISGHTALYWYRQSLGQGLEFLIYFQGNSAPDKSGLPSDRFSAERTGGSVSTLTIQRTQQEDSAVYLCASSLSGAAYNEQFFGPGTRLTVL.

The V call is TRBV30, the J call TRBJ2-7, with D possibly matching TRBD1 (5 bases). The V gene's germline CDR1 is GTSNPN and CDR2 SVGIG (reference sequence). V lost 0 bases and J 3 bases, leaving 9 bases between the germline ends. The CDR3 sequence is 13 residues long. This CDR3 is CAWSVVQGYEQYF. The CDR3 nucleotides are TGTGCCTGGAGTGTCGTCCAGGGCTACGAGCAGTACTTC.

V gene TRBV27 combines with J gene TRBJ2-7; 7 nucleotides match TRBD1. Germline values: CDR1 MNHEY, CDR2 SMNVEV (reference sequence). V gave up 0 bases and J gave up 6 bases; unmatched junction bases: 17. CDR3 length equals 18 residues. CDR3 sequence reads: CASSLSPPGKGRGFEQYF. CDR3 nucleotide sequence: TGTGCCAGCAGTTTATCACCCCCCGGCAAGGGCAGGGGGTTCGAGCAGTACTTC.

The V and J genes are TRBV7-3 and TRBJ2-3, with TRBD1 as a possible D gene (6 bases). This CDR3 has 15 residues. The ends were cut back, 5 bases at V and 1 base at J, with 13 bases in the middle. Germline V CDR1 and CDR2: SGHTA, FQGTGA. CDR3 in amino acids: CASSPIGGGTDTQYF. The CDR3 region has the DNA TGTGCCAGCAGCCCGATAGGGGGAGGCACAGATACGCAGTATTTT. The full variable domain, rest sourced from reference TRBV7-3 and TRBJ2-3, is GAGVSQTPSNKVTEKGKYVELRCDPISGHTALYWYRQSLGQGPEFLIYFQGTGAADDSGLPNDRFFAVRPEGSVSTLKIQRTERGDSAVYLCASSPIGGGTDTQYFGPGTRLTVL.

This rearrangement joins TRBV5-1 to TRBJ2-2; D is perhaps TRBD1 (6 bases). The germline gives CDR1 SGHRS, CDR2 YFSETQ. V lost 4 bases, J lost 0 bases, and 10 bases lay in between. The CDR3 loop spans 15 amino acids. Here the CDR3 DNA reads TGCGCCAGCAGCACGGACAGCTCGAACACCGGGGAGCTGTTTTTT. Amino acids: CASSTDSSNTGELFF.